The clone carrying this T cell receptor beta chain was recorded a few times. Antigen specificity is unknown. V was shortened by 1 base and J by 4 bases, with 5 bases between the two germline ends. CDR1 SEHNR and CDR2 FQNEAQ come from the germline V gene (reference sequence). The CDR3 runs to 12 residues. This sample was taken from a study of spatial heterogeneity in lung cancer. Regarding the study as a whole: Ubiquitous and regional nonsynonymous mutations were tracked by counts of ubiquitous and regional expanded TCRs, respectively. The number of expanded tumor alpha and beta chains correlated with mutation number.

Time point meaning: sample taken at primary tumor resection. TCRdb passed the 5' RACE reads through MiXCR, listing each CDR3 protein once. The sample has about 7,600 distinct CDR3 sequences; approximately 12% are singletons. The chain joins TRBV7-9 to TRBJ2-7; no firm D call. The sequenced sample was lung tumor tissue, obtained at surgery. This TCR derives from a female donor with early-stage non-small cell lung cancer. The CDR3 region has the DNA TGTGCCAGCAGCTTAGTAGGGTACGAGCAGTACTTC. This gives the protein CASSLVGYEQYF.